What follows are 22 T cell receptor beta chains derived from one specimen sequenced in a study of human T cells and chemical hapten exposure. Extraction yielded total RNA from whole blood (unfractionated). TCRdb independently ran MiXCR on the 5' RACE reads; one entry per CDR3 protein. The sample lists approximately 80,000 distinct CDR3 sequences, around a sixth seen once, with under 7.5% in the top ten. The receptor set was obtained from a female donor in good health.

This chain uses TRBV19 with TRBJ1-1; D gene ambiguous. This CDR3 is 14 amino acids long. Trimming removed 3 bases at V and 7 bases at J, with 15 bases between. Germline V gene sequence: CDR1 LNHDA, CDR2 SQIVND (reference sequence). As DNA, the CDR3 is TGTGCCAGTAGTATTCTCGGAGGGATGGGTGAAGCTTTCTTT. Translating it yields CASSILGGMGEAFF.

The sample holds a few counts of this clonotype. This chain links TRBV7-9 with TRBJ2-1; possibly TRBD1 for D (7 bases). The CDR3 sequence is 16 residues long. Germline lookup yields CDR1 SEHNR and CDR2 FQNEAQ (reference sequence). V gave up 3 bases and J gave up 5 bases, with 17 bases separating them. The CDR3 DNA follows: TGTGCCAGCAGCTTGGGGGGACAGATCCTTAACAATGAGCAGTTCTTC. Protein sequence: CASSLGGQILNNEQFF. The variable domain in full, with the rest retrieved from reference TRBV7-9 and TRBJ2-1, is DTGVSQNPRHKITKRGQNVTFRCDPISEHNRLYWYRQTLGQGPEFLTYFQNEAQLEKSRLLSDRFSAERPKGSFSTLEIQRTEQGDSAMYLCASSLGGQILNNEQFFGPGTRLTVL.

This clonotype was seen more than once but under ten times. As DNA, the CDR3 is TGTGCCAGCAGTTTAAACGCAGTGATGAACACTGAAGCTTTCTTT. Residues: CASSLNAVMNTEAFF. The V gene is TRBV12-3 or TRBV12-4, the J gene TRBJ1-1, with no clear D. Trimming removed 2 bases from V and 0 bases from J, with 10 bases in between. The CDR3 sequence is 15 residues long.

The chain has TRBV19 and TRBJ2-1, with a weak D call TRBD1 (6 bases). In germline, CDR1 is LNHDA, CDR2 SQIVND (reference sequence). V lost 4 bases to trimming and J lost 4 bases, with 14 bases between them. CDR3 length: 15 residues. CDR3 in amino acids: CASSRAGATYNEQFF. The CDR3 nucleotides read TGTGCCAGTAGTAGGGCAGGGGCCACATACAATGAGCAGTTCTTC.

Notes on this clonotype: A much larger clone sits a single nucleotide away, making a read error possible. V is TRBV3-1 and J is TRBJ1-4, with 7 bases matching TRBD1. The germline V gene has CDR1 LGHDT and CDR2 YNNKEL (reference sequence). V shed 6 bases and J 5 bases; nucleotides not matched to a gene: 12. This CDR3 is 16 amino acids long. CDR3 protein: CASRPFRTGGNEKLFF. DNA of the CDR3: TGTGCCAGCAGACCGTTTCGGACAGGTGGGAATGAAAAACTGTTTTTT.

The J gene is TRBJ2-3, the V gene TRBV6-2 or TRBV6-3; no clear D gene. Trimming removed 7 bases at V and 3 bases at J, with 17 bases between. There are 15 residues in the CDR3. CDR1 is MNHEY, CDR2 SVGEGT, per germline. The CDR3 protein is CASIRQAESTDTQYF. CDR3 in DNA: TGTGCCAGCATTCGCCAGGCTGAATCGACAGATACGCAGTATTTT.

The sample holds a few counts of this clonotype. The rearrangement joins TRBV5-4 to TRBJ2-1; D possibly corresponds to TRBD1 (6 bases). V was cut by 3 bases and J by 7 bases, with 17 bases left in between. CDR1 and CDR2 (germline): SGHNT, YYREEE (reference sequence). CDR3 length equals 15 residues. The CDR3 region has the DNA TGTGCCAGCAGCTCGACTTCCGGGACATCGAATGAGCAGTTCTTC. Translated, it gives CASSSTSGTSNEQFF.

This clonotype showed up just a few times. The chain uses TRBV28 and TRBJ1-5, with D unresolved. The CDR3 has 15 amino acids. Germline CDR1 is MDHEN and CDR2 is SYDVKM. V lost 8 bases and J lost 0, with 14 bases in between. This chain's CDR3 is CASVTSQGSNQPQHF. The CDR3 bases are TGTGCCAGCGTGACAAGTCAAGGTAGCAATCAGCCCCAGCATTTT. Drawing the rest from reference TRBV28 and TRBJ1-5, the complete variable domain is DVKVTQSSRYLVKRTGEKVFLECVQDMDHENMFWYRQDPGLGLRLIYFSYDVKMKEKGDIPEGYSVSREKKERFSLILESASTNQTSMYLCASVTSQGSNQPQHFGDGTRLSIL.

This clonotype was seen a few times. The chain recombines TRBV28 with TRBJ1-1, with D uncertain. Trimming pared 6 bases from V and 5 bases from J, leaving 16 bases between. CDR1 MDHEN and CDR2 SYDVKM come from the germline V gene. This CDR3 is built from 14 residues. CDR3 DNA sequence: TGTGCCAGCAGCCCACGGACCCTTGGGACTGAAGCTTTCTTT. Translating gives CASSPRTLGTEAFF.

This clonotype was seen only a few times. This CDR3 is CASSSLSAGNTIYF. The CDR3 DNA follows: TGTGCCAGCAGCTCTTTGTCAGCTGGAAACACCATATATTTT. The chain carries TRBV5-6 and TRBJ1-3; D is unresolved. CDR1 is SGHDT, CDR2 YYEEEE, per germline. V lost 3 bases to trimming and J lost 2 bases, with 9 bases between them. The length of the CDR3 is 14 residues.

V and J are TRBV29-1 and TRBJ2-2, with D maybe TRBD1 (5 bases). Trimming removed 3 bases from V and 2 bases from J, with 7 bases in between. The length of the CDR3 is 13 residues. The germline gives CDR1 SQVTM, CDR2 ANQGSEA. This chain's CDR3 is CSVETANTGELFF. In nucleotides, the CDR3 is TGCAGCGTTGAGACAGCCAACACCGGGGAGCTGTTTTTT.

This clonotype showed up just a few times. The chain recombines TRBV30 with TRBJ2-7; TRBD1 agrees at 10 bases. Trimming cost V 3 bases and J 2 bases; bases outside gene matches: 4. There are 14 residues in the CDR3. Per germline, CDR1 GTSNPN and CDR2 SVGIG (reference sequence). This CDR3 is CAWRDRGGPYEQYF. CDR3 DNA: TGTGCCTGGAGGGACAGGGGGGGGCCCTACGAGCAGTACTTC.

This clonotype was seen only a few times. The V call is TRBV7-2, the J call TRBJ2-1, with a tentative D call TRBD2 (6 bases). Germline CDR1 and CDR2: SGHTA and FQGNSA. V lost 5 bases to trimming and J lost 9 bases, with 14 bases between them. The CDR3 sequence is 13 residues long. The CDR3 DNA follows: TGTGCCAGCAGCATACGGACGGAGGGTGAGCAGTTCTTC. Translated, it gives CASSIRTEGEQFF.

The chain employs TRBV7-2 and TRBJ2-5, with D perhaps matching TRBD1 (6 bases). This CDR3 has 14 amino acids. V lost 2 bases and J lost 4, with 11 bases in between. CDR1 and CDR2 from the germline V gene are SGHTA and FQGNSA. The CDR3 region has the DNA TGTGCCAGCAGCTTAAGTACAGGGCGAGAGACCCAGTACTTC. This sequence encodes CASSLSTGRETQYF.

The rearrangement joins TRBV29-1 to TRBJ2-7; D possibly corresponds to TRBD2 (7 bases). Germline V gene sequence: CDR1 SQVTM, CDR2 ANQGSEA. V gave up 4 bases and J gave up 6 bases, with 28 bases separating them. CDR3 size: 17 residues. The CDR3 DNA is TGCAGCGTTGTTAGAGACGCTAGGGGGGAGGGCTCTCCCGAGCAGTACTTC. It translates to CSVVRDARGEGSPEQYF.

This clonotype was found a few times. CDR3 region: CASSSGLAGGGGETQYF. The DNA of the CDR3 is TGTGCCAGCAGCTCGGGACTAGCGGGAGGCGGCGGAGAGACCCAGTACTTC. The chain recombines TRBV7-9 with TRBJ2-5; 15 nucleotides line up with TRBD2. The V gene end was trimmed by 4 bases and the J gene end by 4 bases; junction bases not matched to a gene: 7. Looked up from germline, CDR1 is SEHNR and CDR2 is FQNEAQ (reference sequence). The length of the CDR3 is 17 residues.

In this sample, this clonotype turned up a few times. This chain connects TRBV12-3 or TRBV12-4 to TRBJ1-5; unclear D gene. The CDR3 has 13 residues. Trimming removed 3 bases from V and 4 bases from J, with 7 bases in between. CDR3 sequence (DNA): TGTGCCAGCAGTTTTCGGGTAAATCAGCCCCAGCATTTT. It encodes CASSFRVNQPQHF.

The rearrangement links TRBV30 to TRBJ1-1; D remains unclear. The CDR3 covers 13 residues. CDR1 and CDR2 (germline): GTSNPN, SVGIG (reference sequence). The V end was cut by 5 bases, the J end by 0 bases, with 10 bases between. The CDR3 sequence is CAWQSKMNTEAFF. The CDR3 DNA sequence: TGTGCCTGGCAGTCCAAGATGAACACTGAAGCTTTCTTT.

The V call is TRBV5-5, the J call TRBJ1-1; D not resolved. V was cut by 6 bases and J by 5 bases, with 20 bases left in between. Germline CDR1 is SGHKS and CDR2 is YYEKEE (reference sequence). This CDR3 has 15 residues. CDR3 DNA sequence: TGTGCCAGCACCCCTTTCCCCGATCGAGGGACTGAAGCTTTCTTT. This sequence encodes CASTPFPDRGTEAFF.

This clonotype was seen only a few times. The V and J genes are TRBV6-6 and TRBJ2-7; 14 nucleotides align to TRBD2. The CDR3 sequence is 17 residues long. The germline gives CDR1 MNHNY, CDR2 SVGAGI (reference sequence). Trimming removed 5 bases from V and 5 bases from J; junction bases left unmatched: 11. CDR3 in DNA: TGTGCCAGCAGTCGACTAGCGGGAGGGGTAGTTGTTAACGAGCAGTACTTC. Translated: CASSRLAGGVVVNEQYF.

This clonotype appeared a few times. J is TRBJ2-7 and V is TRBV6-2 or TRBV6-3; weak D call: TRBD2 (5 bases). Between the trimmed V and J ends, which lost 0 bases and 1 base, there was a span of 10 bases. CDR3 length equals 15 residues. The V gene's germline CDR1 is MNHEY and CDR2 SVGEGT. The CDR3: CASSYSGVWSYEQYF. In DNA form, the CDR3 reads TGTGCCAGCAGTTACTCCGGGGTTTGGTCCTACGAGCAGTACTTC.

The CDR3 is CSVEGLAGSTDTQYF. The DNA of the CDR3 is TGCAGCGTTGAAGGGCTAGCGGGTAGCACAGATACGCAGTATTTT. The rearrangement uses TRBV29-1 and TRBJ2-3, with 8 bases fitting TRBD2. After removal of 1 base from V and 0 bases from J, the junction contained 3 bases not matched to a gene. This CDR3 comprises 15 residues. Germline V gives CDR1 SQVTM, CDR2 ANQGSEA.